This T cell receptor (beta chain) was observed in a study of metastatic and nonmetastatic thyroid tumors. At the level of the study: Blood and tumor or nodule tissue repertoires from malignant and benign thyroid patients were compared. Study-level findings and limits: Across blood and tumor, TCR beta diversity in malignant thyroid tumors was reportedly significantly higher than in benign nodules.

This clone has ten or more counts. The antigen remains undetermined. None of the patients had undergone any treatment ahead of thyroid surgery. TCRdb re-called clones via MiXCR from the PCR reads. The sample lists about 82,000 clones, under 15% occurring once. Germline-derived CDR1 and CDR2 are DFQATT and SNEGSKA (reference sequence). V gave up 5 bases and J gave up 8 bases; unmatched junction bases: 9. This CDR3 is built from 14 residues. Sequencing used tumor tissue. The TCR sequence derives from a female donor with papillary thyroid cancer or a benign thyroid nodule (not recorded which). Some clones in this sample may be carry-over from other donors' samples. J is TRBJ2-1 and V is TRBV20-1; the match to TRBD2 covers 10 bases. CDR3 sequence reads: CSAVKREGWDEQFF. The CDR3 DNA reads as TGCAGTGCTGTCAAGCGGGAGGGTTGGGATGAGCAGTTCTTC.